These 14 T cell receptor beta chains were all obtained from the same sample, sequenced in a study of cytomegalovirus exposure and HLA in healthy donors. TCRdb keeps only in-frame clones here, not all; method: immunoSEQ multiplex PCR. This table has hundreds of thousands of clones, around four fifths appearing once. Sample: PBMCs. The origin of the receptors is a woman in her late teens or twenties in good health and CMV-seronegative.

The chain combines TRBV2 with TRBJ1-5; D remains unclear. Looked up from germline, CDR1 is SNHLY and CDR2 is FYNNEI. This CDR3 has 15 residues. The V end lost 1 base, the J end lost 0 bases, and 7 bases lay between the germline ends. The CDR3 loop is CASSEEQISNQPQHF. CDR3 sequence (DNA): TGTGCCAGCAGTGAAGAGCAGATTAGCAATCAGCCCCAGCATTTT.

The chain is built from TRBV5-6 and TRBJ1-1, with D perhaps matching TRBD1 (5 bases). Germline V gene data show CDR1 as SGHDT and CDR2 as YYEEEE. V was clipped by 1 base and J by 1 base, with 11 bases between them. This CDR3 is 15 amino acids long. Here the CDR3 DNA reads TGTGCCAGCAGCTTGAAGGGGCTACCGAACACTGAAGCTTTCTTT. Translating gives CASSLKGLPNTEAFF. The variable domain in full, with the rest retrieved from reference TRBV5-6 and TRBJ1-1, is DAGVTQSPTHLIKTRGQQVTLRCSPKSGHDTVSWYQQALGQGPQFIFQYYEEEERQRGNFPDRFSGHQFPNYSSELNVNALLLGDSALYLCASSLKGLPNTEAFFGQGTRLTVV.

This rearrangement joins TRBV4-1 to TRBJ2-1, with 9 bases identical to TRBD1. This CDR3 region has 16 residues. The J segment lost 6 bases and the V segment lost 1 base, leaving 7 bases of the junction unmatched. Per the germline V gene, CDR1 is MGHRA and CDR2 is YSYEKL. The chain's CDR3 is CASSQVGQGPLNEQFF. Written as DNA, the CDR3 is TGCGCCAGCAGCCAAGTCGGACAGGGGCCACTCAATGAGCAGTTCTTC.

The rearrangement links TRBV28 to TRBJ2-1; no reliable D call. Germline V gene data show CDR1 as MDHEN and CDR2 as SYDVKM. The CDR3 contains 15 residues. V shed 2 bases and J shed 3 bases, with 11 bases lying between them. This CDR3 is CASSLGSFFYNEQFF. The CDR3 DNA is TGTGCCAGCAGTTTAGGGTCGTTCTTCTACAATGAGCAGTTCTTC.

The chain uses TRBV6-5 and TRBJ2-1; D is uncertain. V lost 6 bases and J lost 5, with 11 bases in between. This CDR3 has 13 amino acids. Germline loops: CDR1 MNHEY, CDR2 SVGAGI. Here the CDR3 reads CASSFRLDNEQFF. In DNA form, the CDR3 reads TGTGCCAGCAGCTTTCGACTCGACAATGAGCAGTTCTTC.

The CDR3 bases are TGTGCCAGCAGACCCCTGGGACAAAATTCACCCCTCCACTTT. Translation gives CASRPLGQNSPLHF. This sequence joins TRBV6-5 and TRBJ1-6, with D maybe TRBD1 (6 bases). The germline V and J ends were trimmed by 6 bases and 7 bases, with 13 bases remaining between them. CDR1 and CDR2 (germline): MNHEY, SVGAGI. This CDR3 comprises 14 residues.

The chain joins TRBV7-8 to TRBJ2-3, with D perhaps assigned TRBD1 or TRBD2 (5 bases each). This CDR3 has 17 amino acids. V shed 4 bases and J shed 1 base, with 18 bases lying between them. The germline V gene has CDR1 SGHVS and CDR2 FQNEAQ. This CDR3 is CASSSVGRGYRTDTQYF. The CDR3 nucleotides are TGTGCCAGCAGCTCTGTGGGACGTGGCTACCGCACAGATACGCAGTATTTT.

The chain carries TRBV19 and TRBJ2-3; possibly TRBD1 or TRBD2 for D (7 bases each). The CDR3 contains 16 residues. Trimming removed 3 bases at V and 3 bases at J, with 16 bases between. Germline V gene lookup returns CDR1 LNHDA and CDR2 SQIVND (reference sequence). This CDR3 reads CASSIPPGGGTDTQYF. Written as DNA, the CDR3 is TGTGCCAGTAGTATCCCGCCAGGGGGAGGGACAGATACGCAGTATTTT.

The chain recombines TRBV6-5 with TRBJ2-7, with 7 nucleotides matching TRBD1. CDR1 is MNHEY and CDR2 is SVGAGI in the germline V gene. The CDR3 contains 15 residues. The junction had 6 bases not matched to a gene; V was cut back by 0 bases and J by 4 bases. CDR3 DNA: TGTGCCAGCAGTTACTCGACCGGGACAGCTTACGAGCAGTACTTC. Protein product: CASSYSTGTAYEQYF.

This clone was observed a handful of times. The chain carries TRBV5-8 and TRBJ2-7, with D uncertain. Germline V gene lookup returns CDR1 SGHTS and CDR2 YDEGEE. The CDR3 extends over 10 amino acids. V was cut by 0 bases and J by 7 bases, with 2 bases left in between. The CDR3 bases are TGTGCCAGCAGCTTGGCGGAGCAGTACTTC. This gives the protein CASSLAEQYF. Full variable domain (missing parts from reference TRBV5-8 and TRBJ2-7): EAGVTQSPTHLIKTRGQQATLRCSPISGHTSVYWYQQALGLGLQFLLWYDEGEERNRGNFPPRFSGRQFPNYSSELNVNALELEDSALYLCASSLAEQYFGPGTRLTVT.

As DNA, the CDR3 is TGTGCCTGGAGTGGGTGGGATCCTGTAATCGCAGATACGCAGTATTTT. It codes for CAWSGWDPVIADTQYF. The J gene is TRBJ2-3, the V gene TRBV30, with D unresolved. The CDR3 covers 16 residues. V dropped 1 base and J dropped 4 bases, with 18 bases sitting between them. From germline, CDR1 is GTSNPN and CDR2 SVGIG (reference sequence).

CDR3 in amino acids: CASGLSGSGNEQFF. The CDR3 DNA reads TGCGCCAGCGGACTGAGCGGGAGTGGAAATGAGCAGTTCTTC. V is TRBV4-1 and J is TRBJ2-1; 8 nucleotides line up with TRBD2. Germline CDR1 MGHRA, CDR2 YSYEKL. V lost 8 bases to trimming and J lost 7 bases; unmatched junction nucleotides: 10. CDR3 length: 14 amino acids.

The rearrangement joins TRBV6-5 to TRBJ1-5, with unresolved D. The CDR3 extends over 15 amino acids. Germline values: CDR1 MNHEY, CDR2 SVGAGI. Trimming removed 0 bases from V and 2 bases from J, with 8 bases in between. CDR3 sequence: CASSYSGYGNQPQHF. CDR3 DNA sequence: TGTGCCAGCAGTTACTCAGGGTATGGCAATCAGCCCCAGCATTTT.

The chain uses TRBV5-8 and TRBJ1-2; TRBD1 is a possible D gene (5 bases). This CDR3 contains 14 residues. CDR1 SGHTS and CDR2 YDEGEE come from the germline V gene. Trimming removed 4 bases from V and 4 bases from J, with 14 bases in between. CDR3 in amino acids: CASSNAGTGYGYTF. The DNA for the CDR3 is TGTGCCAGCAGCAACGCCGGGACTGGCTATGGCTACACCTTC.